Reported below is one T cell receptor beta chain. As yet, its antigen is unknown. The authors split each subset's genomic DNA evenly across several immunoSEQ plates. Method: immunoSEQ multiplex PCR; TCRdb's copy keeps in-frame clones and lacks some. The repertoire holds 500,000 to 550,000 clones, with about 96% as singletons. The source of the sample is a study of shared clonotypes between healthy human individuals. Both subsets, CD45RA+ naive and CD45RA-negative memory, were split from the CD4+ cells. Germline lookup yields CDR1 SGHNT and CDR2 YYREEE (reference sequence). This CDR3 contains 14 residues. The V segment lost 3 bases and the J segment 4 bases; nucleotides outside the gene matches: 5. Points from the study as a whole: Clonotypes not shared had lower generation probabilities than those common to all four donors. Between a handful of donors, naive CD4 clonotypes were shared at a level of about 5%.

The sample taken for sequencing was naive CD4+ T cells sorted from blood. Noted subset: CD45RA+ positively selected. V and J are TRBV5-4 and TRBJ2-5; 8 bases match TRBD1. This receptor was obtained from a woman aged 30 to 39 in good health. CDR3 protein: CASSSPDRGETQYF. The CDR3 nucleotides are TGTGCCAGCAGCTCACCCGACAGGGGAGAGACCCAGTACTTC. The full variable domain, its missing parts supplied by reference TRBV5-4 and TRBJ2-5, is ETGVTQSPTHLIKTRGQQVTLRCSSQSGHNTVSWYQQALGQGPQFIFQYYREEENGRGNFPPRFSGLQFPNYSSELNVNALELDDSALYLCASSSPDRGETQYFGPGTRLLVL.